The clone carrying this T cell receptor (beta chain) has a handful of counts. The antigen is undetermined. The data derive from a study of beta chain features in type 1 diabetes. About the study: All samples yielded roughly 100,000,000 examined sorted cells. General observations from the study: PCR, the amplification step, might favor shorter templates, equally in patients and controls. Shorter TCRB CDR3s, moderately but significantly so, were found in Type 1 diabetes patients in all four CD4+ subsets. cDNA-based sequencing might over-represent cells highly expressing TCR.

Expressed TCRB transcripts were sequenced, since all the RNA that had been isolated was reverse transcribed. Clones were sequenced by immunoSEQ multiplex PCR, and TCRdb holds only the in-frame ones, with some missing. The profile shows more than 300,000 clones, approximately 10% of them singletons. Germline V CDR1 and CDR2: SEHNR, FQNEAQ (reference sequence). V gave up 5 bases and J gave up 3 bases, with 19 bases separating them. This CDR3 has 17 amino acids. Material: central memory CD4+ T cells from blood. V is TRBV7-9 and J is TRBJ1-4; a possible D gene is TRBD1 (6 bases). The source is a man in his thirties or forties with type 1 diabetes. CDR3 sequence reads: CASSPIARTDPNEKLFF. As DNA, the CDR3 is TGTGCCAGCAGCCCGATAGCCCGGACAGACCCTAATGAAAAACTGTTTTTT.